A selection of T cell receptor beta chains follows, all from one sample in a study of blood T cell repertoires in COVID-19. This table comes from immunoSEQ multiplex PCR, and its TCRdb copy is limited to in-frame clones, with some not included. Here the sample spans about 270,000 clones, around 86% being singletons. The sequenced material came from PBMCs or T cells enriched from blood (not recorded which). These receptors all stem from a young woman who had recovered from COVID-19. Both conserved end residues are trimmed from each CDR3. Expanded clones are given a class, and other clones once, few, many or no size at all.

clone_size: -; v_call: TRBV4-1; j_call: TRBJ1-2; cdr3_aa: ASSQGAEYPYGYT
clone_size: -; v_call: TRBV29-1; j_call: TRBJ1-5; cdr3_aa: SVQGTGDQPQH
clone_size: once; v_call: TRBV5-4; j_call: TRBJ2-3; cdr3_aa: ASSLDGLAGGTDTQY
clone_size: once; v_call: TRBV25-1; j_call: TRBJ2-5; cdr3_aa: ASSAYRAGETQY
clone_size: once; v_call: TRBV30; j_call: TRBJ1-6; cdr3_aa: AWSVKGAGNSPLH
clone_size: once; v_call: TRBV28; j_call: TRBJ2-7; cdr3_aa: ASRHGLNEQY
clone_size: -; v_call: TRBV7-2; j_call: TRBJ2-7; cdr3_aa: ASSLRIRTGAYEQY
clone_size: -; v_call: TRBV4-1; j_call: TRBJ2-1; cdr3_aa: ASSQPLWRTSGKGAHNEQF
clone_size: -; v_call: TRBV5-1; j_call: TRBJ2-1; cdr3_aa: ASSLAPGGRLYNEQF
clone_size: -; v_call: TRBV30; j_call: TRBJ1-2; cdr3_aa: ATRSRAKDYGYT
clone_size: once; v_call: TRBV5-1; j_call: TRBJ2-4; cdr3_aa: ASSLDAGKNIQY